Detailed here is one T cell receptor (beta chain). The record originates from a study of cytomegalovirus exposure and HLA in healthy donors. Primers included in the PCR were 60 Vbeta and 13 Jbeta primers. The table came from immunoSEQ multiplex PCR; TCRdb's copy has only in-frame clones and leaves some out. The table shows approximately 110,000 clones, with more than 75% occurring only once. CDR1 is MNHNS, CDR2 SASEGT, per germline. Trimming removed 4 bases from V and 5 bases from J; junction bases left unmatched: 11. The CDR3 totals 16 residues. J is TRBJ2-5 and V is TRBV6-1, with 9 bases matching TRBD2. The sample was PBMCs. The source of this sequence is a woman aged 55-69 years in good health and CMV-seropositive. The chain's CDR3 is CASSGGSGGPGETQYF. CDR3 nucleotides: TGTGCCAGCAGTGGGGGAAGCGGGGGGCCGGGGGAGACCCAGTACTTC.